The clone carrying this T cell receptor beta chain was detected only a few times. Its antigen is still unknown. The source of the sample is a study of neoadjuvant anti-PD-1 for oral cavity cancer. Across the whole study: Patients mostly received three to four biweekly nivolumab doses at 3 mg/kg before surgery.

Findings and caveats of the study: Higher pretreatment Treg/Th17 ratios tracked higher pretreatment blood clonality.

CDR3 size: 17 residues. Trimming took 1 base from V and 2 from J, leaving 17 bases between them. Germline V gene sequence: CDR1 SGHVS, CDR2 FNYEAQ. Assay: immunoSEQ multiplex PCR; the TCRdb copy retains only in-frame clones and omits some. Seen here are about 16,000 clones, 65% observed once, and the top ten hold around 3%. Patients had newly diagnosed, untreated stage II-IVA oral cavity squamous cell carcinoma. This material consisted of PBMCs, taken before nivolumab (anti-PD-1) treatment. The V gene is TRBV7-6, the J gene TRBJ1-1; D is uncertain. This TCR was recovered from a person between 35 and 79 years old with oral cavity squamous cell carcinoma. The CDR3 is CASSLEVTGDTNTEAFF. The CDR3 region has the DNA TGTGCCAGCAGCTTAGAAGTTACTGGCGATACTAACACTGAAGCTTTCTTT.